These 8 T cell receptor beta chains share one sample of origin, sequenced in a study of cytomegalovirus exposure and HLA in healthy donors. Only in-frame clones appear in the TCRdb table, and some are missing; sequencing was by immunoSEQ multiplex PCR. The sample comprises 50,000 to 65,000 clones, 95% of which are singletons, and around 7% rests with the top ten. The specimen was PBMCs. The source is a woman between 18 and 30 years old in good health and CMV-seropositive.

V and J are TRBV2 and TRBJ2-7, with 9 bases aligning to TRBD2. Germline loops: CDR1 SNHLY, CDR2 FYNNEI. This CDR3 is built from 13 residues. The J segment lost 12 bases and the V segment lost 4 bases, leaving 10 bases of the junction unmatched. The CDR3, as DNA: TGTGCCAGCAGTGCGGAGAGACTAGCGGATTCGTACTTC. Its protein is CASSAERLADSYF.

This clone has just a few counts. The V call is TRBV9, the J call TRBJ2-1; D uncertain. Trimming removed 2 bases from V and 2 bases from J, with 8 bases in between. From germline, CDR1 is SGDLS and CDR2 YYNGEE. The CDR3 is 14 amino acids. The CDR3 is CASSVASAYNEQFF. The CDR3, as DNA: TGTGCCAGCAGCGTTGCGTCTGCCTACAATGAGCAGTTCTTC.

The chain links TRBV28 to TRBJ2-7; D is possibly TRBD1 (6 bases). Per germline, CDR1 MDHEN and CDR2 SYDVKM. Deletions cut 7 bases from V and 6 bases from J, with 13 bases between. The CDR3 runs to 12 residues. In nucleotides, the CDR3 is TGTGCCAGCACAGGGGTCCACCGCGAGCAGTACTTC. Protein sequence: CASTGVHREQYF.

The V call is TRBV5-1, the J call TRBJ1-3; 7 bases are a match to TRBD1. V lost 4 bases to trimming and J lost 2 bases; unmatched junction nucleotides: 3. Germline V CDR1 and CDR2: SGHRS, YFSETQ. This CDR3 has 14 residues. CDR3 sequence (DNA): TGCGCCAGCAGCCCAACAGGGGCTGGAAACACCATATATTTT. Protein: CASSPTGAGNTIYF.

The chain joins TRBV6-1 to TRBJ2-6, with a tentative D call TRBD1 (6 bases). V shed 0 bases and J shed 4 bases, with 10 bases lying between them. The CDR3 consists of 16 residues. The germline V gene encodes CDR1 MNHNS and CDR2 SASEGT. This chain's CDR3 is CASSEAGGAGANVLTF. The CDR3 region has the DNA TGTGCCAGCAGTGAAGCTGGGGGCGCCGGGGCCAACGTCCTGACTTTC.

J is TRBJ2-5 and V is TRBV5-4; 10 bases agree with TRBD1. The CDR3 has 15 residues. V gave up 0 bases and J gave up 4 bases; unmatched junction bases: 3. Germline V gene sequence: CDR1 SGHNT, CDR2 YYREEE (reference sequence). The CDR3 here is CASSLGGTGVETQYF. CDR3 nucleotide sequence: TGTGCCAGCAGCTTGGGGGGGACAGGGGTAGAGACCCAGTACTTC.

The chain links TRBV15 to TRBJ1-2, with D hard to call. This CDR3 is built from 18 residues. Trimming stripped 0 bases from V and 4 bases from J, with 21 bases between. The germline V gene encodes CDR1 LNHNV and CDR2 YYDKDF (reference sequence). CDR3 sequence: CATSRDPDSRGRSYGYTF. The CDR3 DNA reads TGTGCCACCAGCAGAGACCCGGACTCGCGGGGTCGTAGCTATGGCTACACCTTC.

The gene calls are TRBV7-2 and TRBJ2-1; D not certain. Trimming removed 5 bases at V and 9 bases at J, with 11 bases between. CDR1 is SGHTA and CDR2 is FQGNSA in the germline V gene. This CDR3 spans 12 amino acids. The CDR3 bases are TGTGCCAGCAGCCTTAGATTCGGTGAGCAGTTCTTC. Its protein is CASSLRFGEQFF.